This T cell receptor (beta chain) was sequenced for a study of blood T cell repertoires in COVID-19 (dated by TCRdb to about 2020). As for the study more broadly: Samples covering the acute and convalescent phases of COVID-19 were provided by collaborators in the United States, Italy and Spain. The prospective study material was composed of cDNA or gDNA derived from T cells, B-cell-depleted T cells, or PBMCs. Subjects who had been exposed to COVID-19, were actively infected with it, or had recovered from it provided the deeply sampled blood TCRbeta repertoires that made up the dataset. The repertoires were made available in a free public database intended to serve as a resource for research on the immune response to SARS-CoV-2. The samples were drawn from the first 160 participants of the ongoing ImmuneRACE study and from some 1,300 subjects provided by 6 global collaborators. The sample metadata nearly always contained a de-identified subject ID, COVID-19 status, age in years and sex. Where available, HLA class I and class II types were obtained from metadata supplied by the sample provider rather than from assay-based typing. Points the paper makes about the study in general: How much clinical and demographic metadata was included differed by source and by participant, and the metadata was provided uncurated.

For this clone: Its antigen is currently not known. Per-base qualities were not stored, and no clone one base away is much larger.

Collaborating institutions collected whole blood in K2EDTA tubes following their own protocols. Collaborator samples were shipped for TCRbeta analysis as frozen whole blood, isolated PBMCs, or DNA extracted from either sample type. CDR1 and CDR2 are read off the germline V gene as SGHRS and YFSETQ. V and J are trimmed by 6 bases and 8 bases, and the gene matches miss 12 bases of the junction. Counted from cysteine to phenylalanine, this CDR3 has 14 amino acids. Kept here is only the CDR3 DNA, which spans 42 bases and is read in frame from base 1. The immunoSEQ Assay, a bias-controlled multiplex PCR, was used to amplify TCRbeta CDR3 regions from genomic DNA. As for the original processing: The number of nucleated cells in each sample was estimated by amplification of reference gene primers within the assay. To quantify the absolute abundance of each unique TCRbeta CDR3 rearrangement, sequence reads were collapsed and filtered. Productive Simpson clonality was computed per sample as the square root of Simpson's diversity index over productive rearrangements. TCRdb took over this immuneACCESS table, retaining in-frame rearrangements with V and J assigned. Such tables are incomplete; in checked studies, under half of the missing clones stem from an unresolved V gene, and the remainder is unexplained. The V and J calls and clone size are taken from that table; D and trimming were inferred from the DNA. This sample comprises over 110,000 clones, around 81% of them detected only once. Jointly, the top ten make up around 8.8% of the sample.

The sequence is built from TRBV5-1 and TRBJ2-7; 9 bases in between match TRBD1. The sequence was obtained from a human donor in a cohort sampled during active COVID-19. Sequences were obtained from peripheral blood. The CDR3: CASKTGTGNEKQYF. The nucleotide sequence reads TGCGCCAGCAAAACCGGGACAGGGAACGAAAAGCAGTACTTC.